This passage covers 11 T cell receptor beta chains from one sample sequenced in a study of OX40 agonist ivuxolimab in advanced cancers. TCRdb's copy holds only in-frame clones and misses some; the assay was immunoSEQ multiplex PCR. This table has tens of thousands of clones, more than 70% appearing once. The material was CD4+ or CD8+ T cells sorted from blood, obtained in a trial of the OX40 agonist ivuxolimab. The receptor set was obtained from an adult with an advanced solid tumor such as melanoma, head and neck, liver or kidney cancer.

This chain connects TRBV6-5 to TRBJ2-7; 11 bases fit TRBD1. Germline V gene data show CDR1 as MNHEY and CDR2 as SVGAGI. The CDR3 sequence is 14 residues long. V lost 5 bases and J lost 3; bases outside the gene matches: 3. CDR3 nucleotide sequence: TGTGCCAGCAGTCAAGGGACAGGGGGCTACGAGCAGTACTTC. Its translation is CASSQGTGGYEQYF.

The chain employs TRBV5-5 and TRBJ1-5, with D unresolved. Trimming stripped 0 bases from V and 4 bases from J, with 8 bases between. The V gene's germline CDR1 is SGHKS and CDR2 YYEKEE (reference sequence). CDR3 size: 14 residues. CDR3 in amino acids: CASSLVAANQPQHF. The CDR3 bases are TGTGCCAGCAGCTTGGTGGCAGCGAATCAGCCCCAGCATTTT.

The chain employs TRBV19 and TRBJ1-2; D gene uncertain. CDR1 LNHDA and CDR2 SQIVND come from the germline V gene (reference sequence). The CDR3 spans 15 residues. V lost 2 bases to trimming and J lost 2 bases, with 12 bases between them. CDR3 nucleotides: TGTGCCAGTAGTATAATCGGGCAGACCAACTATGGCTACACCTTC. Its translation: CASSIIGQTNYGYTF.

The chain uses TRBV6-5 and TRBJ2-7, with 7 bases identical to TRBD1. V shed 6 bases and J 5 bases; nucleotides not matched to a gene: 7. Per germline, CDR1 MNHEY and CDR2 SVGAGI. The CDR3 has 13 amino acids. The CDR3 DNA is TGTGCCAGCAGAGTGACAGGGACCCACGAGCAGTACTTC. As protein: CASRVTGTHEQYF.

This clone was detected only a few times. The V call is TRBV7-2, the J call TRBJ1-1; D unclear. Trimming removed 0 bases at V and 7 bases at J, with 9 bases between. CDR3 length: 13 amino acids. Germline CDR1 SGHTA, CDR2 FQGNSA. CDR3 DNA sequence: TGTGCCAGCAGCTTAGCACGCGGGCGTGAAGCTTTCTTT. Translated: CASSLARGREAFF.

The chain carries TRBV25-1 and TRBJ1-2; TRBD1 is a possible D gene (5 bases). Trimming removed 3 bases from V and 7 bases from J, with 15 bases in between. The CDR3 length is 14 residues. Looked up from germline, CDR1 is MGHDK and CDR2 is SYGVNS. The CDR3 sequence is CASSDSGNQAGYTF. CDR3 nucleotide sequence: TGTGCCAGCAGTGATTCAGGGAATCAGGCTGGCTACACCTTC.

V usage is TRBV9 and J usage is TRBJ2-2; D perhaps matches TRBD2 (5 bases). There are 14 residues in the CDR3. V lost 0 bases, J lost 7 bases, and 10 bases lay in between. Germline CDR1 and CDR2: SGDLS and YYNGEE. The CDR3 DNA follows: TGTGCCAGCAGCGTAGTTGGGAGCGGCGGGGAGCTGTTTTTT. This sequence encodes CASSVVGSGGELFF.

The chain joins TRBV2 to TRBJ2-7, with D possibly matching TRBD1 (6 bases). Germline V gene lookup returns CDR1 SNHLY and CDR2 FYNNEI. The CDR3 spans 15 residues. The germline V and J ends were trimmed by 8 bases and 2 bases, with 19 bases remaining between them. This CDR3 is CASLKGSGTPYEQYF. Written as DNA, the CDR3 is TGTGCCAGCTTGAAGGGGTCCGGGACACCCTACGAGCAGTACTTC.

This clone was seen only a few times. The chain employs TRBV9 and TRBJ2-1; D is perhaps TRBD1 (8 bases). CDR1 is SGDLS, CDR2 YYNGEE, per germline. Between the trimmed V and J ends, which lost 1 base and 9 bases, there was a span of 17 bases. The CDR3 extends over 15 amino acids. The CDR3 nucleotides are TGTGCCAGCAGCGTAACAGGGGGGGCCTACGGTGAGCAGTTCTTC. It is translated as CASSVTGGAYGEQFF. Full variable domain (outside the CDR3, taken from reference TRBV9 and TRBJ2-1): DSGVTQTPKHLITATGQRVTLRCSPRSGDLSVYWYQQSLDQGLQFLIQYYNGEERAKGNILERFSAQQFPDLHSELNLSSLELGDSALYFCASSVTGGAYGEQFFGPGTRLTVL.

This chain connects TRBV18 to TRBJ2-3; TRBD2 agrees at 8 bases. CDR3 length equals 17 residues. V trimming: 3 bases; J trimming: 1 base; junction bases outside the gene matches: 9. Germline CDR1 is KGHSH and CDR2 is LQKENI. Here the CDR3 reads CASSPPGLEGGTDTQYF. Written as DNA, the CDR3 is TGTGCCAGCTCACCCCCGGGACTAGAGGGTGGCACAGATACGCAGTATTTT.

The chain is built from TRBV11-2 and TRBJ2-6, with D unclear. The CDR3 consists of 15 residues. Per germline, CDR1 SGHAT and CDR2 FQNNGV. The V gene lost 8 bases and the J gene lost 0 bases, with 11 bases spanning the gap. In DNA, the CDR3 is TGTGCCAGCGGCCAGCCAGTCTCTGGGGCCAACGTCCTGACTTTC. This codes for CASGQPVSGANVLTF. The variable domain in full, completed from reference TRBV11-2 and TRBJ2-6, reads EAGVAQSPRYKIIEKRQSVAFWCNPISGHATLYWYQQILGQGPKLLIQFQNNGVVDDSQLPKDRFSAERLKGVDSTLKIQPAKLEDSAVYLCASGQPVSGANVLTFGAGSRLTVL.